The 8 T cell receptor beta chains in this list originate from one sample, sequenced in a study of siplizumab effects on memory and regulatory T cells. The repertoire was sequenced with immunoSEQ multiplex PCR; TCRdb's copy has only in-frame clones and lacks some. The table lists approximately 90,000 clones, approximately 95% of them singletons. The specimen sequenced was non-Treg CD4+ T cells sorted from blood. These receptors were taken from a human donor in good health.

This rearrangement joins TRBV7-3 to TRBJ2-1; D is uncertain. V lost 4 bases to trimming and J lost 8 bases, with 21 bases between them. The CDR3 is 16 residues long. From germline, CDR1 is SGHTA and CDR2 FQGTGA. For the CDR3, the DNA is TGTGCCAGCAGCTCGGCCACAGCGCCTAGGTCGCATGAGCAGTTCTTC. As protein: CASSSATAPRSHEQFF.

The gene calls are TRBV7-2 and TRBJ2-7; 11 bases are a match to TRBD1. The germline V gene has CDR1 SGHTA and CDR2 FQGNSA. The CDR3 length is 14 residues. Trimming at V came to 5 bases and at J to 6 bases, leaving 6 bases not matched to a gene. CDR3 DNA: TGTGCCAGCAGCATCGGACAGGGGGCTTTCGAGCAGTACTTC. Encoded protein: CASSIGQGAFEQYF.

The chain recombines TRBV25-1 with TRBJ2-5; 8 bases agree with TRBD1. CDR3 length: 14 residues. V shed 4 bases and J 0 bases; nucleotides not matched to a gene: 1. The germline CDR1 and CDR2 sequences are MGHDK and SYGVNS. The CDR3 nucleotides read TGTGCCAGCAGTGGGACAGGGTACCAAGAGACCCAGTACTTC. It yields the protein CASSGTGYQETQYF.

The rearrangement links TRBV14 to TRBJ2-2, with D possibly being TRBD1 (7 bases). Looked up from germline, CDR1 is SGHDN and CDR2 is FVKESK. The CDR3 spans 16 residues. V was trimmed by 2 bases and J by 4 bases, leaving 14 bases between them. For the CDR3, the DNA is TGTGCCAGCAGCCAACTGGGGGGACAGCTCACCGGGGAGCTGTTTTTT. Amino acids: CASSQLGGQLTGELFF.

The CDR3 DNA reads as TGTGCCAGCAGCTTAGCGTCCGGAGCTGGAAACACCATATATTTT. Translating gives CASSLASGAGNTIYF. The chain has TRBV7-9 and TRBJ1-3; no reliable D call. Trimming left V 0 bases short and J 2 bases short, with 8 bases between. This CDR3 is 15 amino acids long. From germline, CDR1 is SEHNR and CDR2 FQNEAQ (reference sequence).

The rearrangement joins TRBV19 to TRBJ1-2, with D uncertain. From germline, CDR1 is LNHDA and CDR2 SQIVND (reference sequence). CDR3 size: 12 residues. V lost 1 base, J lost 7 bases, and 7 bases lay in between. CDR3 coding DNA: TGTGCCAGTAGTATAGTCGGAAGTGGCTACACCTTC. The encoded protein is CASSIVGSGYTF.

V is TRBV19 and J is TRBJ1-4; D is unclear. V was trimmed by 4 bases and J by 8 bases, leaving 23 bases between them. This CDR3 comprises 17 residues. The germline CDR1 and CDR2 sequences are LNHDA and SQIVND (reference sequence). CDR3 amino acids: CASSTSTDGRVREKLFF. DNA for the CDR3: TGTGCCAGTAGTACCTCCACGGACGGGAGGGTTCGGGAAAAACTGTTTTTT.

The CDR3 DNA sequence: TGTGCCTGGAGTTTTACCCCAGGGGGCCCGAGACGTTATGGCTACACCTTC. This translates into CAWSFTPGGPRRYGYTF. The chain links TRBV30 to TRBJ1-2, with TRBD1 matching 8 bases. CDR3 size: 17 residues. Germline CDR1 and CDR2: GTSNPN and SVGIG (reference sequence). J gave up 5 bases and V 2 bases, and 16 bases lay outside the gene matches.